The rows below give T cell receptor beta chains drawn from one sample of a study of shared clonotypes between healthy human individuals. Sequenced by immunoSEQ multiplex PCR; TCRdb stores in-frame clones only, minus some. Of hundreds of thousands of clones detected, less than 80% appear once; the ten largest clones hold 1.5% to 2%. Sample: memory CD4+ T cells sorted from blood. The origin of the receptors is a woman aged 25 to 39 in good health. Both conserved end residues are part of each CDR3. Fields, in order: CDR3 length, clone size, J gene, V gene, D gene, CDR3 protein, CDR3 DNA. The D gene is left open where the match is weak. A row's size may be missing; if present it is once, few, many or a size class.

14 | . | TRBJ1-5 | TRBV7-2 | . | CASSWDWGNQPQHF | TGTGCCAGCAGCTGGGACTGGGGCAATCAGCCCCAGCATTTT
17 | . | TRBJ1-5 | TRBV28 | . | CASSLKWGQEGYQPQHF | TGTGCCAGCAGTTTAAAGTGGGGGCAGGAGGGGTATCAGCCCCAGCATTTT
16 | . | TRBJ2-3 | TRBV5-1 | . | CASSLPPASSSDTQYF | TGCGCCAGCAGCTTACCCCCCGCGAGTTCTTCAGATACGCAGTATTTT
15 | few | TRBJ2-1 | TRBV5-1 | TRBD2 | CASSRGREGYNEQFF | TGCGCCAGCAGCCGGGGTCGGGAGGGATACAATGAGCAGTTCTTC
13 | . | TRBJ2-5 | TRBV4-1 | . | CASSQGTQETQYF | TGCGCCAGCAGCCAAGGTACGCAAGAGACCCAGTACTTC
12 | . | TRBJ2-5 | TRBV4-1 | . | CASSQRGETQYF | TGCGCCAGCAGCCAACGGGGAGAGACCCAGTACTTC
16 | . | TRBJ2-1 | TRBV25-1 | . | CASSEYLGGSYNEQFF | TGTGCCAGCAGTGAATACCTTGGCGGCTCCTACAATGAGCAGTTCTTC
14 | . | TRBJ2-1 | TRBV5-1 | . | CASSQGTPDNEQFF | TGCGCCAGCAGCCAAGGGACTCCTGACAATGAGCAGTTCTTC
16 | . | TRBJ2-7 | TRBV4-1 | . | CASSRITGMSSYEQYF | TGCGCCAGCAGCCGGATTACAGGGATGAGCTCCTACGAGCAGTACTTC
13 | . | TRBJ2-3 | TRBV2 | . | CASNWPLTDTQYF | TGTGCCAGCAATTGGCCCCTCACAGATACGCAGTATTTT
15 | . | TRBJ2-7 | TRBV10-2 | TRBD2 | CASRAGVAGVYEQYF | TGCGCCAGCAGGGCAGGTGTAGCGGGAGTCTACGAGCAGTACTTC
14 | . | TRBJ2-1 | TRBV5-1 | . | CASSLGNSYNEQFF | TGCGCCAGCAGCTTGGGTAACTCCTACAATGAGCAGTTCTTC
14 | few | TRBJ2-6 | TRBV5-8 | TRBD1 | CASSRDRAPNVLTF | TGTGCCAGCAGCCGGGACAGGGCGCCCAACGTCCTGACTTTC
15 | . | TRBJ1-1 | TRBV5-1 | . | CASSFEGRGVTEAFF | TGCGCCAGCAGCTTTGAGGGCAGGGGTGTAACTGAAGCTTTCTTT
15 | . | TRBJ2-3 | TRBV28 | . | CASNLGAGSTDTQYF | TGTGCCAGCAACCTAGGGGCAGGAAGCACAGATACGCAGTATTTT
14 | once | TRBJ2-1 | TRBV6-6 | TRBD1 | CASSYGDSHNEQFF | TGTGCCAGCAGTTATGGGGACAGTCACAATGAGCAGTTCTTC
19 | . | TRBJ2-3 | TRBV7-3 | TRBD2 | CASSGRTSGSLSGTDTQYF | TGTGCCAGCAGCGGAAGGACTAGCGGGAGCCTCTCGGGCACAGATACGCAGTATTTT
13 | few | TRBJ1-5 | TRBV30 | . | CAWSVNSNQPQHF | TGTGCCTGGAGTGTAAACAGCAATCAGCCCCAGCATTTT
16 | . | TRBJ1-5 | TRBV4-2 | . | CASSQTGTESNQPQHF | TGTGCCAGCAGCCAAACCGGGACGGAAAGCAATCAGCCCCAGCATTTT
14 | . | TRBJ1-2 | TRBV5-1 | TRBD1 | CASRSGTGGLDYTF | TGCGCCAGCAGATCCGGGACAGGAGGCTTGGACTACACCTTC
16 | few | TRBJ1-4 | TRBV5-1 | . | CASSPDAQGTNEKLFF | TGCGCCAGCAGCCCAGACGCTCAGGGGACTAATGAAAAACTGTTTTTT
16 | . | TRBJ2-2 | TRBV28 | . | CASKERQRSTTGELFF | TGTGCCAGCAAAGAAAGGCAACGGTCGACCACCGGGGAGCTGTTTTTT
15 | . | TRBJ2-3 | TRBV7-8 | . | CASSSNTAGIDTQYF | TGTGCCAGCAGCTCCAACACAGCGGGTATAGATACGCAGTATTTT
15 | few | TRBJ1-2 | TRBV6-6 | . | CASIRASDLNYGYTF | TGTGCCAGTATCCGGGCCTCAGATCTGAACTATGGCTACACCTTC
13 | . | TRBJ1-2 | TRBV10-3 | . | CAISEGPNYGYTF | TGTGCCATCAGTGAGGGGCCTAACTATGGCTACACCTTC
11 | . | TRBJ2-1 | TRBV5-4 | . | CASSMNNEQFF | TGTGCCAGCAGCATGAACAATGAGCAGTTCTTC
14 | . | TRBJ2-3 | TRBV7-3 | TRBD2 | CASSSQRDTDTQYF | TGTGCCAGCAGCTCACAGCGGGACACAGATACGCAGTATTTT
16 | . | TRBJ2-7 | TRBV7-2 | TRBD2 | CASSLGIAGATVGQYF | TGTGCCAGCAGCTTAGGCATAGCGGGGGCTACCGTGGGGCAGTACTTC
13 | few | TRBJ1-5 | TRBV14 | . | CASSKTGDQPQHF | TGTGCCAGCAGCAAGACTGGGGACCAGCCCCAGCATTTT
11 | . | TRBJ1-1 | TRBV28 | . | CASSLGTEAFF | TGTGCCAGCAGTTTGGGGACTGAAGCTTTCTTT
12 | . | TRBJ2-2 | TRBV27 | . | CASSLTSGELFF | TGTGCCAGCAGTCTAACGAGCGGGGAGCTGTTTTTT
15 | . | TRBJ2-1 | TRBV9 | . | CASSVGNSDYNEQFF | TGTGCCAGCAGCGTAGGAAATAGCGATTACAATGAGCAGTTCTTC
17 | once | TRBJ2-5 | TRBV6-1 | TRBD2 | CASSEMRVAGSAETQYF | TGTGCCAGCAGTGAAATGAGGGTAGCGGGGAGCGCGGAGACCCAGTACTTC
13 | few | TRBJ1-2 | TRBV18 | . | CASSTDPNYGYTF | TGTGCCAGCTCAACGGACCCTAACTATGGCTACACCTTC
16 | . | TRBJ2-2 | TRBV7-6 | . | CASSLASALNTGELFF | TGTGCCAGCAGCTTAGCTAGCGCGTTAAACACCGGGGAGCTGTTTTTT
13 | . | TRBJ1-2 | TRBV28 | . | CASSLTTDYGYTF | TGTGCCAGCAGTTTAACGACTGACTATGGCTACACCTTC
17 | . | TRBJ1-1 | TRBV19 | . | CASSIVDITEANTEAFF | TGTGCCAGTAGTATAGTCGATATCACGGAAGCGAACACTGAAGCTTTCTTT
13 | . | TRBJ1-4 | TRBV5-1 | TRBD1 | CASRGQSNEKLFF | TGCGCCAGCAGGGGACAGTCTAATGAAAAACTGTTTTTT
15 | . | TRBJ1-4 | TRBV7-2 | . | CASSLVGGTGEKLFF | TGTGCCAGCAGCTTAGTCGGGGGAACGGGTGAAAAACTGTTTTTT
14 | many | TRBJ2-3 | TRBV6-1 | . | CASSSRLVLDTQYF | TGTGCCAGCAGTTCCCGGCTAGTCTTAGATACGCAGTATTTT
14 | . | TRBJ1-5 | TRBV19 | . | CASSSPQSNQPQHF | TGTGCCAGTAGTTCTCCCCAAAGCAATCAGCCCCAGCATTTT